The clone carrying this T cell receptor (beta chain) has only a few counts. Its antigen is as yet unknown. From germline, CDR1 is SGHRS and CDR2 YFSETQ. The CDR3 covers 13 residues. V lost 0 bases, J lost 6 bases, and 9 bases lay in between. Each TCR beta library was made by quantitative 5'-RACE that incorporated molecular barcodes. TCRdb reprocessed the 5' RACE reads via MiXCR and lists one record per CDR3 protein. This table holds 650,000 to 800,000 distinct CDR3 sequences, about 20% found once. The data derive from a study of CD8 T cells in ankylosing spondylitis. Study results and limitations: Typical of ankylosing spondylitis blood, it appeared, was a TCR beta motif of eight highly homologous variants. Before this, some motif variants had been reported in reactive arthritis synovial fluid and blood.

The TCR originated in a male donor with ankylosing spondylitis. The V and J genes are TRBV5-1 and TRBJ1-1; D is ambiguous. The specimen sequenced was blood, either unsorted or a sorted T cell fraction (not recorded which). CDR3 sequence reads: CASSLGGGPEAFF. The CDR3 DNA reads TGCGCCAGCAGCTTGGGGGGAGGGCCTGAAGCTTTCTTT.